This TCR beta chain was profiled in a study of cytomegalovirus exposure and HLA in healthy donors. Findings and caveats of the study: In the 120 validation repertoires, about 94% of cluster scores exceeded 0, per a later analysis. In vitro checks showed that a few CMV-associated chains really do target CMV antigens.

The study drew the donors from its approximately 130-subject validation cohort, separate from the approximately 700-subject first cohort. The data were produced by immunoSEQ multiplex PCR, yet TCRdb's version contains in-frame clones alone and is incomplete. The data contain roughly 150,000 clones, approximately 91% of them seen just once; the ten biggest clones take up about 3.1%. Per the germline V gene, CDR1 is GTSNPN and CDR2 is SVGIG (reference sequence). Trimming shortened V by 4 bases and J by 2 bases, and 5 bases separated the two germline ends. This CDR3 has 12 amino acids. A note on this clone: The antigen remains unidentified.

Sequenced input: PBMCs. The clonotype originates from a woman aged 18-29 years in good health and CMV-seropositive. V is TRBV30 and J is TRBJ1-4, with D possibly matching TRBD1 (5 bases). DNA of the CDR3: TGTGCCTGGACAGGGACTAATGAAAAACTGTTTTTT. Amino acid sequence: CAWTGTNEKLFF.